This TCR beta chain was recovered during a study of shared clonotypes between healthy human individuals. The repertoire was sequenced with immunoSEQ multiplex PCR; TCRdb's copy has only in-frame clones and lacks some. This sample has about 1.1 million clones, with roughly 80% found just once. Deletions cut 6 bases from V and 2 bases from J, with 6 bases between. CDR1 MDHEN and CDR2 SYDVKM come from the germline V gene. The CDR3 consists of 12 residues. Study findings and constraints: The study's rarefaction showed incomplete sorted-subset sequencing despite large depth. Estimated clonotype richness was generally higher in naive than memory subsets.

Regarding this clone: Its specificity is unknown.

This rearrangement joins TRBV28 to TRBJ2-3; TRBD1 or TRBD2 may be the D gene (5 bases each). Sample: memory CD4+ T cells from PBMCs. Subset in this sample: CD45RA-negative fraction. The sequence derives from a man between 18 and 29 years old in good health. Some clones in this sample may be carry-over from other donors' samples. CDR3 DNA: TGTGCCAGCAGGGGGGACACAGATACGCAGTATTTT. This gives the protein CASRGDTDTQYF.